Listed below are T cell receptor beta chains from one sample, sequenced in a study of T cells after posttransplantation cyclophosphamide. Libraries were prepared by immunoSEQ multiplex PCR; TCRdb keeps only in-frame clonotypes and omits some of them. The record shows 30,000 to 35,000 clones for this sample, with no singletons present. The material sequenced was PBMCs. These receptors were taken from a woman between 45 and 65 years old in good health and a related stem cell transplant donor. Each CDR3 is given with its conserved first and last residue. Fields, in order: J gene, V gene, CDR3 protein.

J: TRBJ2-1
V: TRBV7-2
CDR3: CASRSSGQPHNEQFF

J: TRBJ2-5
V: TRBV12-3/TRBV12-4
CDR3: CASRSTPGQGVQETQYF

J: TRBJ2-6
V: TRBV27
CDR3: CASSNTGANVLTF

J: TRBJ2-1
V: TRBV7-9
CDR3: CASSLAQGPLNEQFF

J: TRBJ2-1
V: TRBV2
CDR3: CASSELGGDRGNNEQFF

J: TRBJ2-1
V: TRBV24-1
CDR3: CATSERSGNNEQFF

J: TRBJ1-2
V: TRBV7-3
CDR3: CASSRSRAYGYTF

J: TRBJ2-3
V: TRBV7-2
CDR3: CASSLGSSGGGMDTQYF

J: TRBJ2-5
V: TRBV7-9
CDR3: CASSLAWGQGGETQYF

J: TRBJ2-2
V: TRBV28
CDR3: CASSFNRAGELFF

J: TRBJ2-2
V: TRBV9
CDR3: CASSASGLNTGELFF

J: TRBJ2-2
V: TRBV7-3
CDR3: CASSEQRVNTGELFF

J: TRBJ2-1
V: TRBV10-2
CDR3: CATHRGDSGSSSYNEQFF

J: TRBJ2-1
V: TRBV24-1
CDR3: CATSDPPKGEQFF

J: TRBJ2-2
V: TRBV29-1
CDR3: CSVDPYPWGQEGTGELFF

J: TRBJ2-7
V: TRBV2
CDR3: CASAGRGPGQQYF

J: TRBJ2-2
V: TRBV7-2
CDR3: CASSLGLPVATGELFF

J: TRBJ2-2
V: TRBV24-1
CDR3: CATSSSSSTPLTGELFF

J: TRBJ2-1
V: TRBV12-3/TRBV12-4
CDR3: CASSRTAFYNEQFF

J: TRBJ2-1
V: TRBV30
CDR3: CAWREGSGSHNEQFF

J: TRBJ1-4
V: TRBV7-6
CDR3: CSSSSRPSFSGGDIEKLFF

J: TRBJ1-2
V: TRBV7-8
CDR3: CASSQWSDRDYGYTF

J: TRBJ2-1
V: TRBV6-4
CDR3: CASSDSGLAGHEQFF

J: TRBJ1-3
V: TRBV5-1
CDR3: CASSLGQRSGNTIYF

J: TRBJ2-2
V: TRBV19
CDR3: CASAWRGSNTGELFF

J: TRBJ1-5
V: TRBV5-1
CDR3: CASSLTVGPSNQPQHF

J: TRBJ2-1
V: TRBV11-2
CDR3: CASSFPQGSSYNEQFF

J: TRBJ1-2
V: TRBV24-1
CDR3: CATSWGQGEF